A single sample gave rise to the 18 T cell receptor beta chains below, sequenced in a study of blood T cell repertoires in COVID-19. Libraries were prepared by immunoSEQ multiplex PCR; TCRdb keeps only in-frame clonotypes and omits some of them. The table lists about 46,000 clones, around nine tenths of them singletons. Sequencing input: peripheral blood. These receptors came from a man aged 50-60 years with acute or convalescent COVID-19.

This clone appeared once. The CDR3 protein is CASSRVRDRGATNEKLFF. The CDR3 DNA reads TGTGCCAGCAGCCGCGTACGGGACAGGGGGGCTACTAATGAAAAACTGTTTTTT. The genes are TRBV7-9 and TRBJ1-4, with TRBD1 identical over 11 bases. This CDR3 is built from 18 residues. Germline V gene sequence: CDR1 SEHNR, CDR2 FQNEAQ (reference sequence). The V and J ends lost 5 bases and 2 bases, in that order; junction bases with no gene match: 10.

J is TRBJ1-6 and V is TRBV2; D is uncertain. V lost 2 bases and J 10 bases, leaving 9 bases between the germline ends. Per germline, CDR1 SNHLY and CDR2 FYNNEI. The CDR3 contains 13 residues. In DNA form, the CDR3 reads TGTGCCAGCAGTGAAAACTTAAAATCACCCCTCCACTTT. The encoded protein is CASSENLKSPLHF.

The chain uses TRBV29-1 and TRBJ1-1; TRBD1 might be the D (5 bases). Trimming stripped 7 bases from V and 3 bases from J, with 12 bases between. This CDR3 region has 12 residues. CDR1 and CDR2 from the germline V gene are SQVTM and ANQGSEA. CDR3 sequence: CSAFGGDTEAFF. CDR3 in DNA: TGCAGCGCCTTTGGGGGGGACACTGAAGCTTTCTTT.

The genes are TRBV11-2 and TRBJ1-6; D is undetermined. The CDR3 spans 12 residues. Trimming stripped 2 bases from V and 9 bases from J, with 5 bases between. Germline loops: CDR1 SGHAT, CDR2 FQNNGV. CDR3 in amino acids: CASSLFSSPLHF. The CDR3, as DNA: TGTGCCAGCAGCTTATTTAGTTCACCCCTCCACTTT.

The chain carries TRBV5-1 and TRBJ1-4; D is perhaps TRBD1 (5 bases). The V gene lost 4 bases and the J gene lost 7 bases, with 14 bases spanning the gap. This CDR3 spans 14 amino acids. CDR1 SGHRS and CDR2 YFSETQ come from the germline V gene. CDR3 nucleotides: TGCGCCAGCAGCCCCGGGGGGTTGGGTGAAAAACTGTTTTTT. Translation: CASSPGGLGEKLFF.

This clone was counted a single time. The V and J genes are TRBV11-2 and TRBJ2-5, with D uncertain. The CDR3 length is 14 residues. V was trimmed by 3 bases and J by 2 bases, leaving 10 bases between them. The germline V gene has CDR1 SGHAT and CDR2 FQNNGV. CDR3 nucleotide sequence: TGTGCCAGCAGCTTCAATAGCCTTCAAGAGACCCAGTACTTC. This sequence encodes CASSFNSLQETQYF.

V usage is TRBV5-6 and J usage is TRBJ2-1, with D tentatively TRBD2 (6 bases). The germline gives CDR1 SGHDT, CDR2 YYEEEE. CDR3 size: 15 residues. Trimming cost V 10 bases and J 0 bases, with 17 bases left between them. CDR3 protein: CASREWGGSYNEQFF. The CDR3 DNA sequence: TGTGCCTCCCGGGAATGGGGAGGCTCCTACAATGAGCAGTTCTTC. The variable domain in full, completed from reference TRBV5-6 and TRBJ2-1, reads DAGVTQSPTHLIKTRGQQVTLRCSPKSGHDTVSWYQQALGQGPQFIFQYYEEEERQRGNFPDRFSGHQFPNYSSELNVNALLLGDSALYLCASREWGGSYNEQFFGPGTRLTVL.

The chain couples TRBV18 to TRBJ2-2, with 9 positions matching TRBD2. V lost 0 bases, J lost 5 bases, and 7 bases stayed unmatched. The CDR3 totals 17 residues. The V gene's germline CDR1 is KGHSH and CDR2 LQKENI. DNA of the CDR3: TGTGCCAGCTCACCACCGTCCTCCGCGGGAGGGACCGGGGAGCTGTTTTTT. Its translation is CASSPPSSAGGTGELFF.

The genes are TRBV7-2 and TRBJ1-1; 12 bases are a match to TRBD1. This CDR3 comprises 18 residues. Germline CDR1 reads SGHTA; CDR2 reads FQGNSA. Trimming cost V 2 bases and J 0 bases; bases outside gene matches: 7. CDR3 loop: CASSLSGTGGLMNTEAFF. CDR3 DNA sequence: TGTGCCAGCAGCTTATCCGGGACAGGGGGCTTAATGAACACTGAAGCTTTCTTT.

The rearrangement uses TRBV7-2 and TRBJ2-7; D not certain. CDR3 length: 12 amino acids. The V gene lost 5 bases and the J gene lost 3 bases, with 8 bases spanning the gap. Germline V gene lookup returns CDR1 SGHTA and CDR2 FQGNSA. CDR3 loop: CASSINSYEQYF. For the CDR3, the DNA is TGTGCCAGCAGCATAAACAGCTACGAGCAGTACTTC.

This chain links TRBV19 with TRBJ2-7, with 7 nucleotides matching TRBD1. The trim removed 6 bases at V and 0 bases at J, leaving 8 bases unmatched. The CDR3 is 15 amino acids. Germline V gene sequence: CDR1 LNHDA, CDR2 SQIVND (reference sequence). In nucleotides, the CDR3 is TGTGCCAGTAGGGACACCAGGGGGTTCTCCTACGAGCAGTACTTC. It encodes CASRDTRGFSYEQYF. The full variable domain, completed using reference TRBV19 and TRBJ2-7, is DGGITQSPKYLFRKEGQNVTLSCEQNLNHDAMYWYRQDPGQGLRLIYYSQIVNDFQKGDIAEGYSVSREKKESFPLTVTSAQKNPTAFYLCASRDTRGFSYEQYFGPGTRLTVT.

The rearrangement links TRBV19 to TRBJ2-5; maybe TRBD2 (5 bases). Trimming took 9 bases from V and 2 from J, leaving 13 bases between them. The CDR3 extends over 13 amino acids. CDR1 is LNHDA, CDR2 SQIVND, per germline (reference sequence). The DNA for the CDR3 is TGTGCCAGCGCGAGGGCAGCACAAGAGACCCAGTACTTC. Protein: CASARAAQETQYF.

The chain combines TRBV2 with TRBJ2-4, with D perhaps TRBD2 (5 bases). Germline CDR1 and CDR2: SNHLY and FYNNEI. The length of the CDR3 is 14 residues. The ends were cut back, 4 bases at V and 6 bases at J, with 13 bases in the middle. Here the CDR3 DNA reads TGTGCCAGCAGTGCTCGGGCAGAGGGAAACATTCAGTACTTC. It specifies CASSARAEGNIQYF.

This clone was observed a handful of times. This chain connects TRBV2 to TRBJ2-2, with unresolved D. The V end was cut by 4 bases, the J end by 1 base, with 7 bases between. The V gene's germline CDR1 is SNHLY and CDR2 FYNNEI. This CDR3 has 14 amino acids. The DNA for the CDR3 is TGTGCCAGCAGTGGAGGCGGGAACACCGGGGAGCTGTTTTTT. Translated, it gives CASSGGGNTGELFF.

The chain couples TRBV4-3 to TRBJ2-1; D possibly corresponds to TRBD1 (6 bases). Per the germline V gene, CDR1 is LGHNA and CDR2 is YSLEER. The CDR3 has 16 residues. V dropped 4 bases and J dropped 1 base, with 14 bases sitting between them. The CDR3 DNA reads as TGCGCCAGCAGCCGAATACAGGGTGCATCCTACAATGAGCAGTTCTTC. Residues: CASSRIQGASYNEQFF.

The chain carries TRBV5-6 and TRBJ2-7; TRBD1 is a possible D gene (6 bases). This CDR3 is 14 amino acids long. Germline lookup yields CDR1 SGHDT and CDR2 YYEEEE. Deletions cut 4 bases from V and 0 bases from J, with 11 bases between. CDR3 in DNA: TGTGCCAGCAGCACCCAGGACAGCTCCTACGAGCAGTACTTC. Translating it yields CASSTQDSSYEQYF.

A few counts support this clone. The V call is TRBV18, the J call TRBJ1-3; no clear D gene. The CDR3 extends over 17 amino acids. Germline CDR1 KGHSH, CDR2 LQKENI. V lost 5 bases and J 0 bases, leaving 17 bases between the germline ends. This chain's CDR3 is CASSSSPPKSSGNTIYF. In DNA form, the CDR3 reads TGTGCCAGCTCAAGTTCTCCCCCCAAGAGCTCTGGAAACACCATATATTTT.

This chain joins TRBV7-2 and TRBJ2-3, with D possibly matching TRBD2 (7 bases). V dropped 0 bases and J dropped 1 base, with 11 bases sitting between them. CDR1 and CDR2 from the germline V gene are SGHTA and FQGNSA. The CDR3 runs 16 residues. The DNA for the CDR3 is TGTGCCAGCAGCTTAGCCGCGGGGGCTCGCACAGATACGCAGTATTTT. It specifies CASSLAAGARTDTQYF.